The 22 T cell receptor beta chains presented below share a single source sample, sequenced in a study of cytomegalovirus exposure and HLA in healthy donors. Primers included in the PCR were 60 Vbeta and 13 Jbeta primers. Clones were sequenced by immunoSEQ multiplex PCR, and TCRdb holds only the in-frame ones, with some missing. The sample includes around 200,000 clones, 83% of them seen just once. The material sequenced was PBMCs. The receptors derive from a man aged 50-60 years in good health and CMV-seronegative.

The chain uses TRBV7-2 and TRBJ2-3; TRBD2 matches 9 bases. The junction had 5 bases not matched to a gene; V was cut back by 6 bases and J by 4 bases. CDR1 is SGHTA and CDR2 is FQGNSA in the germline V gene. This CDR3 spans 14 amino acids. CDR3 sequence (DNA): TGTGCCAGCAGGCCGGGACTAGCCGCAGATACGCAGTATTTT. Translating it yields CASRPGLAADTQYF.

The rearrangement joins TRBV6-5 to TRBJ1-5; perhaps TRBD1 as D (6 bases). CDR3 length: 13 residues. V shed 6 bases and J shed 4 bases, with 10 bases lying between them. Germline CDR1 reads MNHEY; CDR2 reads SVGAGI. Here the CDR3 DNA reads TGTGCCAGCAGCCAACAGGGTAATCAGCCCCAGCATTTT. Its translation is CASSQQGNQPQHF.

This clone appeared once. One end of the junction fails to match germline, which may point to a read error. This chain connects TRBV18 to TRBJ1-5; D might be TRBD1 (6 bases). The CDR3 extends over 18 amino acids. CDR1 KGHSH and CDR2 LQKENI come from the germline V gene. CDR3 in amino acids: CASSPQGRGGAGNQPQHF. The CDR3 DNA sequence: TGTGCCAGCTCCCCACAAGGGAGGGGGGGCGCGGGCAATCAGCCCCAGCATTTT.

The chain combines TRBV10-3 with TRBJ2-7, with TRBD1 matching 9 bases. CDR1 is ENHRY, CDR2 SYGVKD, per germline. Losses at the gene ends were 11 bases for V and 2 bases for J; bases not matched to a gene: 4. The CDR3 sequence is 12 residues long. DNA for the CDR3: TGTGCCGCCCGGGACAGGGCCTACGAGCAGTACTTC. Amino acids: CAARDRAYEQYF.

The rearrangement joins TRBV18 to TRBJ2-5; D might be TRBD1 (5 bases). From germline, CDR1 is KGHSH and CDR2 LQKENI. Trimming stripped 6 bases from V and 5 bases from J, with 13 bases between. CDR3 length equals 13 residues. CDR3 loop: CASSDILRETQYF. The CDR3 DNA reads as TGTGCCAGCTCGGACATCCTCCGGGAGACCCAGTACTTC.

This chain uses TRBV28 with TRBJ1-1, with 10 bases that match TRBD1. Trimming at V came to 10 bases and at J to 1 base, leaving 6 bases not matched to a gene. CDR3 length equals 14 residues. Germline V CDR1 and CDR2: MDHEN, SYDVKM. CDR3 amino acids: CAIRTGGKNTEAFF. The CDR3 DNA follows: TGTGCCATCCGGACAGGGGGAAAGAACACTGAAGCTTTCTTT. The complete variable domain, with remaining parts taken from reference TRBV28 and TRBJ1-1, reads DVKVTQSSRYLVKRTGEKVFLECVQDMDHENMFWYRQDPGLGLRLIYFSYDVKMKEKGDIPEGYSVSREKKERFSLILESASTNQTSMYLCAIRTGGKNTEAFFGQGTRLTVV.

This chain connects TRBV2 to TRBJ2-3; no definite D call. With 6 bases removed from V and 2 bases from J, the gap between germline ends came to 12 bases. Germline V CDR1 and CDR2: SNHLY, FYNNEI. There are 14 residues in the CDR3. As DNA, the CDR3 is TGTGCCAGCAGCCTCCTCGGAGTCACAGATACGCAGTATTTT. It translates to CASSLLGVTDTQYF.

The chain links TRBV9 to TRBJ2-5; D might be TRBD2 (5 bases). This CDR3 has 14 amino acids. Germline V CDR1 and CDR2: SGDLS, YYNGEE. The germline V and J ends were trimmed by 4 bases and 2 bases, with 12 bases remaining between them. The CDR3 is CASSLGVGQETQYF. CDR3 in DNA: TGTGCCAGCAGCCTGGGAGTGGGGCAAGAGACCCAGTACTTC.

The chain couples TRBV7-3 to TRBJ2-3; TRBD2 agrees at 10 bases. Per the germline V gene, CDR1 is SGHTA and CDR2 is FQGTGA. This CDR3 has 15 amino acids. The trim removed 2 bases at V and 10 bases at J, leaving 9 bases unmatched. The CDR3 reads CASSLLAGGPGSQYF. The CDR3 DNA sequence: TGTGCCAGCAGCTTATTAGCGGGGGGCCCGGGGTCGCAGTATTTT.

The gene calls are TRBV5-1 and TRBJ1-6; maybe TRBD1 (5 bases). V was clipped by 4 bases and J by 5 bases, with 19 bases between them. The CDR3 sequence is 17 residues long. Germline V gene sequence: CDR1 SGHRS, CDR2 YFSETQ. The CDR3 spells CASSPSIRQWDNSPLHF. The CDR3 DNA sequence: TGCGCCAGCAGCCCCTCGATAAGACAGTGGGATAATTCACCCCTCCACTTT.

The chain joins TRBV6-1 to TRBJ2-7, with 10 bases identical to TRBD2. The junction had 7 bases not matched to a gene; V was cut back by 6 bases and J by 2 bases. Germline V gene lookup returns CDR1 MNHNS and CDR2 SASEGT. The CDR3 extends over 15 amino acids. The CDR3 DNA is TGTGCCAGCAGCGTCACTAGCGGGATTACCTACGAGCAGTACTTC. Its translation is CASSVTSGITYEQYF.

This clone occurred once. The gene calls are TRBV27 and TRBJ2-2; the D gene is possibly TRBD2 (6 bases). The CDR3 length is 16 residues. V was cut by 2 bases and J by 1 base, with 11 bases left in between. The V gene's germline CDR1 is MNHEY and CDR2 SMNVEV (reference sequence). The CDR3 sequence: CASSLVPAGNTGELFF. Here the CDR3 DNA reads TGTGCCAGCAGTTTAGTGCCAGCGGGGAACACCGGGGAGCTGTTTTTT.

V and J are TRBV19 and TRBJ2-1; tentative D call: TRBD2 (6 bases). The CDR3 contains 13 residues. V lost 5 bases to trimming and J lost 5 bases, with 10 bases between them. Germline CDR1 and CDR2: LNHDA and SQIVND (reference sequence). The CDR3 region is CASSQGLDNEQFF. CDR3 DNA sequence: TGTGCCAGTAGTCAGGGACTGGACAATGAGCAGTTCTTC.

The chain carries TRBV27 and TRBJ2-1, with 10 bases lining up with TRBD2. CDR3 length equals 17 residues. V lost 5 bases to trimming and J lost 5 bases; unmatched junction nucleotides: 12. Germline V gene lookup returns CDR1 MNHEY and CDR2 SMNVEV (reference sequence). CDR3 nucleotide sequence: TGTGCCAGCAGTGGGGGAGTCCTAGCGGGAGCACACAATGAGCAGTTCTTC. Its translation: CASSGGVLAGAHNEQFF.

The chain employs TRBV27 and TRBJ2-3; TRBD2 might be the D (5 bases). V lost 3 bases, J lost 2 bases, and 9 bases lay in between. Germline CDR1 and CDR2: MNHEY and SMNVEV (reference sequence). The CDR3 is 14 residues long. The CDR3 nucleotides read TGTGCCAGCAGTTTGGGAGTAGTCACAGATACGCAGTATTTT. It translates to CASSLGVVTDTQYF.

V usage is TRBV5-1 and J usage is TRBJ2-1, with 11 bases identical to TRBD2. Looked up from germline, CDR1 is SGHRS and CDR2 is YFSETQ. J lost 7 bases, V lost 3 bases, and 6 bases had no gene match. The CDR3 consists of 15 residues. The CDR3 protein is CASSSTSGSGNEQFF. For the CDR3, the DNA is TGCGCCAGCAGCTCAACTAGCGGGAGCGGAAATGAGCAGTTCTTC.

This chain uses TRBV5-4 with TRBJ2-7, with D possibly TRBD1 on 6 matching bases. The ends were cut back, 4 bases at V and 4 bases at J, with 15 bases in the middle. Per the germline V gene, CDR1 is SGHNT and CDR2 is YYREEE (reference sequence). The length of the CDR3 is 14 residues. Written as DNA, the CDR3 is TGTGCCAGCAGCCCCGGAAACAGGGAGTACGAGCAGTACTTC. Amino acid sequence: CASSPGNREYEQYF.

Details on this clone: A junction end diverges from the germline sequence, so it may reflect a read error. The chain combines TRBV7-7 with TRBJ2-1, with D maybe TRBD2 (6 bases). CDR1 is SSHAT, CDR2 FNYEAQ, per germline (reference sequence). The CDR3 sequence is 15 residues long. CDR3 amino acids: CASSPQGGGYNEQFF. CDR3 in DNA: TGTGCTAGCAGCCCCCAGGGAGGTGGGTACAATGAGCAGTTCTTC.

This sequence joins TRBV7-9 and TRBJ2-1; TRBD2 matches 11 bases. CDR3 length: 16 residues. V lost 5 bases to trimming and J lost 4 bases; unmatched junction nucleotides: 7. Germline values: CDR1 SEHNR, CDR2 FQNEAQ (reference sequence). The CDR3 sequence: CASSPEGLAAYNEQFF. The DNA of the CDR3 is TGTGCCAGCAGCCCGGAGGGACTAGCGGCGTACAATGAGCAGTTCTTC. Full variable domain (outside the CDR3, taken from reference TRBV7-9 and TRBJ2-1): DTGVSQNPRHKITKRGQNVTFRCDPISEHNRLYWYRQTLGQGPEFLTYFQNEAQLEKSRLLSDRFSAERPKGSFSTLEIQRTEQGDSAMYLCASSPEGLAAYNEQFFGPGTRLTVL.

The chain joins TRBV4-3 to TRBJ2-3; the match to TRBD2 covers 14 bases. CDR1 LGHNA and CDR2 YSLEER come from the germline V gene. Germline trimming cut 5 bases from V and 5 bases from J; bases unmatched to any gene: 6. This CDR3 region has 16 residues. The CDR3 loop reads CASSVGTSGGQDTQYF. DNA for the CDR3: TGCGCCAGCAGCGTCGGGACTAGCGGGGGCCAAGATACGCAGTATTTT.

The V gene is TRBV7-2, the J gene TRBJ1-3; the match to TRBD1 covers 7 bases. Germline trimming cut 5 bases from V and 4 bases from J; bases unmatched to any gene: 8. Germline values: CDR1 SGHTA, CDR2 FQGNSA. This CDR3 comprises 15 residues. DNA for the CDR3: TGTGCCAGCAGCCCCCGGACAGGTGTCGGAAACACCATATATTTT. It translates to CASSPRTGVGNTIYF.

This chain joins TRBV5-8 and TRBJ2-1; D is unresolved. Germline CDR1 is SGHTS and CDR2 is YDEGEE. The V end lost 0 bases, the J end lost 0 bases, and 7 bases lay between the germline ends. The CDR3 covers 15 residues. Here the CDR3 reads CASSLGPLSYNEQFF. CDR3 DNA: TGTGCCAGCAGCTTGGGGCCCCTCTCCTACAATGAGCAGTTCTTC.